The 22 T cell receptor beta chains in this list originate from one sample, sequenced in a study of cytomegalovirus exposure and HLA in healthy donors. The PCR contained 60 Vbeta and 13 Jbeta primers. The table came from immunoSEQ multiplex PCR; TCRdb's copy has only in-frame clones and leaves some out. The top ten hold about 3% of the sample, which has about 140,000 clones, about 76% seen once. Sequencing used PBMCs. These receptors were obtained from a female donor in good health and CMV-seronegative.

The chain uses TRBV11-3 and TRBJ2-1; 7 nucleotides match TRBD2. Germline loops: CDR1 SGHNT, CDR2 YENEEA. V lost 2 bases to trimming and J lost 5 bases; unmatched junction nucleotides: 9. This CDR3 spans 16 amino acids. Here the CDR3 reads CASSLRLLAGDNEQFF. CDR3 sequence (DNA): TGTGCCAGCAGCTTAAGGTTGCTTGCGGGGGACAATGAGCAGTTCTTC.

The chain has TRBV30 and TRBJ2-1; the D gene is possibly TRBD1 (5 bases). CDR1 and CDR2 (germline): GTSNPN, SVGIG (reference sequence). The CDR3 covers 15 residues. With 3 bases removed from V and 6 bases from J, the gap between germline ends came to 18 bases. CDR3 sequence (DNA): TGTGCCTGGAGAGGTCTGGGGCAGGGTCGCAATGAGCAGTTCTTC. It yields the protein CAWRGLGQGRNEQFF. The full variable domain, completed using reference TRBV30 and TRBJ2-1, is SQTIHQWPATLVQPVGSPLSLECTVEGTSNPNLYWYRQAAGRGLQLLFYSVGIGQISSEVPQNLSASRPQDRQFILSSKKLLLSDSGFYLCAWRGLGQGRNEQFFGPGTRLTVL.

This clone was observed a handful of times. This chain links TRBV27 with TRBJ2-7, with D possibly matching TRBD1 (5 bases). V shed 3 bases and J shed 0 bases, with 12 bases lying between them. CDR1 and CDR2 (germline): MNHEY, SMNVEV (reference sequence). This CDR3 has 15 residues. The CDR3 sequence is CASSLTETSSYEQYF. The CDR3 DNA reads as TGTGCCAGCAGTTTGACAGAAACCAGCTCCTACGAGCAGTACTTC.

This chain's CDR3 is CASSLGIQPSDTQYF. Written as DNA, the CDR3 is TGTGCCAGCAGCCTCGGGATTCAACCCTCAGATACGCAGTATTTT. V gene TRBV7-2 combines with J gene TRBJ2-3; possibly TRBD2 for D (5 bases). Germline CDR1 is SGHTA and CDR2 is FQGNSA. The ends were cut back, 5 bases at V and 4 bases at J, with 16 bases in the middle. The CDR3 consists of 15 residues.

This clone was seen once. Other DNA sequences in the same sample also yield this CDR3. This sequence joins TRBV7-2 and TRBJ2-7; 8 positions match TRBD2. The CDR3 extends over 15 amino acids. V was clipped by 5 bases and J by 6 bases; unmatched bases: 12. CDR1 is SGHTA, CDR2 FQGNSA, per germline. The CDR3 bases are TGTGCCAGCAGCGCAGGACTAGCTGGGAGGGGCGAGCAGTACTTC. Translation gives CASSAGLAGRGEQYF. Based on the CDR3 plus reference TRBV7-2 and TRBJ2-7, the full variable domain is GAGVSQSPSNKVTEKGKDVELRCDPISGHTALYWYRQSLGQGLEFLIYFQGNSAPDKSGLPSDRFSAERTGGSVSTLTIQRTQQEDSAVYLCASSAGLAGRGEQYFGPGTRLTVT.

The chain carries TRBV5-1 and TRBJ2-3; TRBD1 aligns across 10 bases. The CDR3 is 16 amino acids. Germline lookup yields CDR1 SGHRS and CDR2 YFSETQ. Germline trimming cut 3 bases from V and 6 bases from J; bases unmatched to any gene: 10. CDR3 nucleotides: TGCGCCAGCAGCTGGGGACAGGGGCTACCGTATGATACGCAGTATTTT. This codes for CASSWGQGLPYDTQYF.

The CDR3 sequence is CASSLSGTGGRWTQYF. CDR3 in DNA: TGTGCCAGCAGTTTATCGGGGACAGGGGGCAGGTGGACCCAGTACTTC. J is TRBJ2-5 and V is TRBV27; TRBD1 agrees at 12 bases. The CDR3 runs to 16 residues. Germline-derived CDR1 and CDR2 are MNHEY and SMNVEV (reference sequence). V shed 0 bases, J shed 7 bases, and the junction held 6 bases outside the gene matches.

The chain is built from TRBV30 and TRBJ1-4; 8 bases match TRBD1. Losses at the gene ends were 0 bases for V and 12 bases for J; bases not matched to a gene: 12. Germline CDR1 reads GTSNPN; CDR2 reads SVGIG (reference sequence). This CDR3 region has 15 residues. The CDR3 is CAWSVRRTGMLELFF. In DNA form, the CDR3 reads TGTGCCTGGAGTGTTCGTAGGACAGGGATGTTGGAACTGTTTTTT. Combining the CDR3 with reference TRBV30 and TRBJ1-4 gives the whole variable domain SQTIHQWPATLVQPVGSPLSLECTVEGTSNPNLYWYRQAAGRGLQLLFYSVGIGQISSEVPQNLSASRPQDRQFILSSKKLLLSDSGFYLCAWSVRRTGMLELFFGSGTQLSVL.

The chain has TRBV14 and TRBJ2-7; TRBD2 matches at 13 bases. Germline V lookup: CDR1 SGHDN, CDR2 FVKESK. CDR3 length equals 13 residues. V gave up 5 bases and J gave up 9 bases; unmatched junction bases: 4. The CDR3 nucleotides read TGTGCCAGCAGCTCCCGGACTAGCGGGAGGCAGTACTTC. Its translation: CASSSRTSGRQYF.

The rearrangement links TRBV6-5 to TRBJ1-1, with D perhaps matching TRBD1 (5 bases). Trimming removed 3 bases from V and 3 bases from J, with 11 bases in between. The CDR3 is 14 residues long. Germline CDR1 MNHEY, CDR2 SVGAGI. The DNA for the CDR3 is TGTGCCAGCAGTTATAGACAGCCGGACACTGAAGCTTTCTTT. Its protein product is CASSYRQPDTEAFF.

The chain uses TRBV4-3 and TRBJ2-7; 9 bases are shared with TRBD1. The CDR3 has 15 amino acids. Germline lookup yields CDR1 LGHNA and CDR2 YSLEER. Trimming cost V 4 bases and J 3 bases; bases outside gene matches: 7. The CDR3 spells CASSRGWGQGYEQYF. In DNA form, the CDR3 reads TGCGCCAGCAGCCGAGGGTGGGGACAGGGCTACGAGCAGTACTTC.

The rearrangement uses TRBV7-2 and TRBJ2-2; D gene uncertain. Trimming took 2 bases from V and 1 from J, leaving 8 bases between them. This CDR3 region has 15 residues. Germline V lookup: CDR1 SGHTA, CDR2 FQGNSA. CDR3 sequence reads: CASSLKSGNTGELFF. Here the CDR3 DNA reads TGTGCCAGCAGCTTAAAGTCGGGGAACACCGGGGAGCTGTTTTTT.

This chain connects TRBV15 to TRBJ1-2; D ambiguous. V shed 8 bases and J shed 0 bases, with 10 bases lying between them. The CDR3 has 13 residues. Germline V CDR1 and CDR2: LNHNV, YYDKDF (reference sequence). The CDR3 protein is CATGGRPNYGYTF. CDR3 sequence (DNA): TGTGCCACCGGAGGAAGACCTAACTATGGCTACACCTTC. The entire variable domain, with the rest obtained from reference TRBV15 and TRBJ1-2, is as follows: DAMVIQNPRYQVTQFGKPVTLSCSQTLNHNVMYWYQQKSSQAPKLLFHYYDKDFNNEADTPDNFQSRRPNTSFCFLDIRSPGLGDTAMYLCATGGRPNYGYTFGSGTRLTVV.

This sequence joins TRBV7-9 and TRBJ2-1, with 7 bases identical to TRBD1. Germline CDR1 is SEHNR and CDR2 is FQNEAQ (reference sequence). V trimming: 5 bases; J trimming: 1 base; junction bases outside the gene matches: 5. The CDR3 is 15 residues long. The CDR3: CASSKPGQSYNEQFF. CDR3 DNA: TGTGCCAGCAGCAAACCGGGACAGTCCTACAATGAGCAGTTCTTC.

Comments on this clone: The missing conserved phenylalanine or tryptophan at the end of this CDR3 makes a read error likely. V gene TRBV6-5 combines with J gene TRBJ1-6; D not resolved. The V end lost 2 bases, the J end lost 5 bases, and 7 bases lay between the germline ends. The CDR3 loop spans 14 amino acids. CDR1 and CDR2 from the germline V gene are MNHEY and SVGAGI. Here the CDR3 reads CASSYGRDNSPLHL. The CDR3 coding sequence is TGTGCCAGCAGTTACGGACGGGATAATTCACCCCTCCACCTT.

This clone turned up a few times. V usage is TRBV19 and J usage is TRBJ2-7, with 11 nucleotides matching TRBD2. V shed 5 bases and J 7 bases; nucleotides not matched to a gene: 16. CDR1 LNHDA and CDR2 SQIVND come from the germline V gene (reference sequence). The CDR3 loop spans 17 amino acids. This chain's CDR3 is CASSVELAGVPGGEQYF. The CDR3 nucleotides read TGTGCCAGTAGTGTGGAACTAGCGGGAGTTCCCGGAGGAGAGCAGTACTTC.

The CDR3 nucleotides read TGCGCCAGCAGCTTGGCCACGACAGGGATCCCCTACGAGCAGTACTTC. Its translation is CASSLATTGIPYEQYF. V usage is TRBV5-1 and J usage is TRBJ2-7; 7 positions match TRBD1. In germline, CDR1 is SGHRS, CDR2 YFSETQ. The CDR3 contains 16 residues. The ends lost 0 bases at V and 2 bases at J; junction bases unmatched: 8.

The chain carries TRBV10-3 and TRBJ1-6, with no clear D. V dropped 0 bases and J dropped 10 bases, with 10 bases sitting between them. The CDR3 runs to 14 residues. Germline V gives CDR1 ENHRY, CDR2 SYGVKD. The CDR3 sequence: CAISESEEVSPLHF. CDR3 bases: TGTGCCATCAGTGAGTCGGAGGAGGTCTCACCCCTCCACTTT.

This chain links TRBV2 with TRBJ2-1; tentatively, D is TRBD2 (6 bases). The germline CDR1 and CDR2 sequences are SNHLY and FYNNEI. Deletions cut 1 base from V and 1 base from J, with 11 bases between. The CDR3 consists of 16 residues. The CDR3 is CASSEGAGLSYNEQFF. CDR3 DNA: TGTGCCAGCAGTGAAGGGGCGGGGCTTTCCTACAATGAGCAGTTCTTC. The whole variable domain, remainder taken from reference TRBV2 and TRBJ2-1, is EPEVTQTPSHQVTQMGQEVILRCVPISNHLYFYWYRQILGQKVEFLVSFYNNEISEKSEIFDDQFSVERPDGSNFTLKIRSTKLEDSAMYFCASSEGAGLSYNEQFFGPGTRLTVL.

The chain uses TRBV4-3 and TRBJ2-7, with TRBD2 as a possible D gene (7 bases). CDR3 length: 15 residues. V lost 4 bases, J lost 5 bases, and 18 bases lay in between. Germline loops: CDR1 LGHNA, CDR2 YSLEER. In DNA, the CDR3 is TGCGCCAGCAGCCGCCTAAACAGAGGGGGGGACGAGCAGTACTTC. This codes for CASSRLNRGGDEQYF.

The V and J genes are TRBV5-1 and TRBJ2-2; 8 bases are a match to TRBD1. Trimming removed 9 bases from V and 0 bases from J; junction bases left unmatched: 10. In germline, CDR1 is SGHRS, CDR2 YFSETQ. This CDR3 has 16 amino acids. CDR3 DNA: TGCGCCACCTCCTCGCAGGGGGCCGCGAACACCGGGGAGCTGTTTTTT. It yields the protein CATSSQGAANTGELFF. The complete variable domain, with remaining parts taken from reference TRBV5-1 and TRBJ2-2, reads KAGVTQTPRYLIKTRGQQVTLSCSPISGHRSVSWYQQTPGQGLQFLFEYFSETQRNKGNFPGRFSGRQFSNSRSEMNVSTLELGDSALYLCATSSQGAANTGELFFGEGSRLTVL.

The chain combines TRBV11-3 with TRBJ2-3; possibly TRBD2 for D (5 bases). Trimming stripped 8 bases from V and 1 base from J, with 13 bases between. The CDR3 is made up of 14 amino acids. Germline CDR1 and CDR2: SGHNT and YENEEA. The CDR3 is CASREAGGTDTQYF. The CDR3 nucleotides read TGTGCCAGCCGAGAAGCCGGGGGCACAGATACGCAGTATTTT.